This entry is about one T cell receptor (beta chain). This record comes from a study of blood T cell repertoires in COVID-19. Data came from immunoSEQ multiplex PCR; TCRdb stores just in-frame clones and leaves some out. The repertoire holds approximately 93,000 clones, 60% to 80% seen once, with 13% to 15% in the top ten. Deletions cut 0 bases from V and 0 bases from J, with 15 bases between. The CDR3 is 18 amino acids. What was sequenced was peripheral blood. The receptor's source is a woman of 80 years or more with acute or convalescent COVID-19. This rearrangement joins TRBV23-1 to TRBJ1-5; D is perhaps TRBD1 (5 bases). TRBV23-1 falls under the ORF class, with uncertain function. CDR3 in amino acids: CASSQSEGEGYSNQPQHF. The CDR3 DNA follows: TGCGCCAGCAGTCAATCAGAAGGGGAGGGATATAGCAATCAGCCCCAGCATTTT.